These 29 T cell receptor beta chains share one sample of origin, sequenced in a study of cytomegalovirus exposure and HLA in healthy donors. 60 Vbeta and 13 Jbeta primers were used in PCR. The repertoire was sequenced with immunoSEQ multiplex PCR; TCRdb's copy has only in-frame clones and lacks some. In the table there are 150,000 to 200,000 clones, roughly two thirds of which are singletons. The sample comprised PBMCs. These receptors all come from a woman under 30 in good health and CMV-seropositive.

The table lists this clone with a few counts. The rearrangement uses TRBV5-1 and TRBJ1-6; D remains ambiguous. CDR3 length: 14 amino acids. Germline V gene sequence: CDR1 SGHRS, CDR2 YFSETQ. Trimming shortened V by 0 bases and J by 5 bases, and 6 bases separated the two germline ends. The DNA for the CDR3 is TGCGCCAGCAGCTTGGGTGAGCATAATTCACCCCTCCACTTT. Translated, it gives CASSLGEHNSPLHF.

With regard to this clone: The germline gene is not matched at one end of the junction; a read error may be the cause. The CDR3 region has the DNA TGTGCCGGCAGCTTACCCCCTCAGACTAGCGGGATCATGGAGACCCAGTACTTC. Translating gives CAGSLPPQTSGIMETQYF. This sequence joins TRBV7-2 and TRBJ2-5; 11 nucleotides match TRBD2. This CDR3 is 18 amino acids long. CDR1 SGHTA and CDR2 FQGNSA come from the germline V gene.

The V and J genes are TRBV7-6 and TRBJ2-1; D is perhaps TRBD2 (5 bases). The V end lost 2 bases, the J end lost 8 bases, and 10 bases lay between the germline ends. The CDR3 runs 13 residues. The germline V gene encodes CDR1 SGHVS and CDR2 FNYEAQ. The CDR3 loop is CASSLFLAHEQFF. CDR3 nucleotides: TGTGCCAGCAGCTTATTCCTAGCCCATGAGCAGTTCTTC.

V is TRBV7-6 and J is TRBJ1-2; no clear D gene. CDR1 SGHVS and CDR2 FNYEAQ come from the germline V gene. V lost 0 bases and J lost 2, with 13 bases in between. The CDR3 is made up of 16 amino acids. The CDR3 coding sequence is TGTGCCAGCAGCTTAGCTGTCGGCGGAAACAACTATGGCTACACCTTC. Translated, it gives CASSLAVGGNNYGYTF. Full variable domain (outside the CDR3, taken from reference TRBV7-6 and TRBJ1-2): GAGVSQSPRYKVTKRGQDVALRCDPISGHVSLYWYRQALGQGPEFLTYFNYEAQQDKSGLPNDRFSAERPEGSISTLTIQRTEQRDSAMYRCASSLAVGGNNYGYTFGSGTRLTVV.

The V call is TRBV15, the J call TRBJ2-3; weak D call: TRBD2 (6 bases). Trimming shortened V by 0 bases and J by 6 bases, and 19 bases separated the two germline ends. The CDR3 totals 17 residues. CDR1 LNHNV and CDR2 YYDKDF come from the germline V gene (reference sequence). CDR3 in amino acids: CATSREPAGRGRDTQYF. Here the CDR3 DNA reads TGTGCCACCAGCAGAGAGCCGGCGGGTCGGGGGAGGGATACGCAGTATTTT.

The J gene is TRBJ2-3, the V gene TRBV7-2; D is ambiguous. The ends were cut back, 5 bases at V and 0 bases at J, with 18 bases in the middle. The germline V gene encodes CDR1 SGHTA and CDR2 FQGNSA. The length of the CDR3 is 17 residues. CDR3 nucleotide sequence: TGTGCCAGCAGCCTACCCACGGATATCGGGAGCACAGATACGCAGTATTTT. It encodes CASSLPTDIGSTDTQYF.

The genes are TRBV4-1 and TRBJ1-1; 12 bases agree with TRBD1. Germline V gene data show CDR1 as MGHRA and CDR2 as YSYEKL. The ends lost 5 bases at V and 8 bases at J; junction bases unmatched: 12. The CDR3 contains 16 residues. The CDR3 region is CASSEGQGAISGEAFF. The DNA for the CDR3 is TGCGCCAGCAGCGAGGGACAGGGGGCGATATCGGGGGAAGCTTTCTTT.

V and J are TRBV6-5 and TRBJ1-2, with a tentative D call TRBD1 (6 bases). Deletions cut 2 bases from V and 4 bases from J, with 11 bases between. CDR3 size: 14 residues. Per germline, CDR1 MNHEY and CDR2 SVGAGI. The CDR3 nucleotides read TGTGCCAGCAGTTACACGGACAGAGTCTATGGCTACACCTTC. Translated, it gives CASSYTDRVYGYTF.

The gene calls are TRBV7-8 and TRBJ1-2; 9 bases line up with TRBD1. Looked up from germline, CDR1 is SGHVS and CDR2 is FQNEAQ. V lost 5 bases to trimming and J lost 6 bases; unmatched junction nucleotides: 10. The CDR3 is 15 amino acids. In nucleotides, the CDR3 is TGTGCCAGCAGCCCAACCGGGACAGGGTTAGATGGCTACACCTTC. As protein: CASSPTGTGLDGYTF.

The rearrangement uses TRBV12-5 and TRBJ1-5; a possible D gene is TRBD1 (6 bases). V lost 0 bases and J lost 3, with 12 bases in between. The CDR3 loop spans 16 amino acids. Per the germline V gene, CDR1 is LGHNT and CDR2 is FRNRAP. Here the CDR3 reads CASGLVLGGNNQPQHF. In DNA, the CDR3 is TGTGCTAGTGGTTTGGTACTAGGGGGTAACAATCAGCCCCAGCATTTT. The full variable domain, completed using reference TRBV12-5 and TRBJ1-5, is DARVTQTPRHKVTEMGQEVTMRCQPILGHNTVFWYRQTMMQGLELLAYFRNRAPLDDSGMPKDRFSAEMPDATLATLKIQPSEPRDSAVYFCASGLVLGGNNQPQHFGDGTRLSIL.

This chain joins TRBV2 and TRBJ2-5, with TRBD1 as a possible D gene (5 bases). The better agreement between TRBJ2-7 and the DNA end casts doubt on the J call. CDR1 SNHLY and CDR2 FYNNEI come from the germline V gene. This CDR3 has 15 residues. The CDR3 sequence: CASSDPQGYLYEQYF. The CDR3 nucleotides read TGTGCCAGCAGTGACCCGCAGGGTTATCTCTACGAGCAGTACTTC.

This clone was counted only a few times. The chain links TRBV5-1 to TRBJ2-1, with 11 bases identical to TRBD2. Germline-derived CDR1 and CDR2 are SGHRS and YFSETQ. The CDR3 is made up of 17 amino acids. Unmatched junction bases numbered 6, after V lost 3 bases and J lost 1 base. CDR3 amino acids: CASSSIIAGGSYNEQFF. The CDR3 region has the DNA TGCGCCAGCAGCTCGATTATAGCGGGGGGGTCCTACAATGAGCAGTTCTTC.

This rearrangement joins TRBV6-5 to TRBJ1-6, with 8 bases fitting TRBD1. The length of the CDR3 is 15 residues. Germline V gene lookup returns CDR1 MNHEY and CDR2 SVGAGI. Trimming removed 0 bases from V and 5 bases from J; junction bases left unmatched: 0. The CDR3 here is CASSYSTGDNSPLHF. The CDR3 nucleotides read TGTGCCAGCAGTTACTCGACAGGGGATAATTCACCCCTCCACTTT.

The chain has TRBV29-1 and TRBJ2-5, with TRBD1 as a possible D gene (5 bases). Germline V gene lookup returns CDR1 SQVTM and CDR2 ANQGSEA. This CDR3 region has 13 residues. The germline V and J ends were trimmed by 8 bases and 1 base, with 14 bases remaining between them. The DNA for the CDR3 is TGCAGCTACCGTAAGGGGCTCCAAGAGACCCAGTACTTC. Its protein is CSYRKGLQETQYF.

J is TRBJ2-2 and V is TRBV7-6, with D perhaps TRBD2 (7 bases). The germline CDR1 and CDR2 sequences are SGHVS and FNYEAQ. Deletions cut 4 bases from V and 6 bases from J, with 18 bases between. The CDR3 length is 16 residues. CDR3 in DNA: TGTGCCAGCAGCTATCCAAGGGGGGGGAAGGCCGGGGAGCTGTTTTTT. This sequence encodes CASSYPRGGKAGELFF.

This clone came up a few times. V is TRBV6-5 and J is TRBJ1-2, with 8 bases fitting TRBD1. V dropped 2 bases and J dropped 8; count of bases not matched to a gene: 4. This CDR3 contains 13 residues. The germline CDR1 and CDR2 sequences are MNHEY and SVGAGI. In nucleotides, the CDR3 is TGTGCCAGCAGTTACAGGGACAGGCAAGGCTACACCTTC. Amino acid sequence: CASSYRDRQGYTF.

This chain links TRBV15 with TRBJ2-2; 7 nucleotides agree with TRBD2. This CDR3 region has 18 residues. J gave up 5 bases and V 0 bases, and 12 bases lay outside the gene matches. CDR1 and CDR2 (germline): LNHNV, YYDKDF (reference sequence). The CDR3 sequence is CATSRDCGPGGKTGELFF. Written as DNA, the CDR3 is TGTGCCACCAGCAGAGATTGCGGGCCGGGAGGTAAGACCGGGGAGCTGTTTTTT.

The chain recombines TRBV5-1 with TRBJ1-1, with TRBD1 identical over 8 bases. The CDR3 length is 13 residues. Germline assignment: CDR1 SGHRS and CDR2 YFSETQ. V lost 4 bases and J lost 3; bases outside the gene matches: 2. CDR3 DNA sequence: TGCGCCAGCAGCCGGACAGGGTACACTGAAGCTTTCTTT. Its translation: CASSRTGYTEAFF.

The rearrangement uses TRBV7-9 and TRBJ2-4; D is unresolved. The V end lost 2 bases, the J end lost 2 bases, and 13 bases lay between the germline ends. The CDR3 is 16 amino acids. Germline V CDR1 and CDR2: SEHNR, FQNEAQ (reference sequence). CDR3 loop: CASSLSTTGTKNIQYF. The CDR3 coding sequence is TGTGCCAGCAGCTTATCTACTACGGGTACCAAAAACATTCAGTACTTC.

The chain carries TRBV7-9 and TRBJ2-2; D is possibly TRBD1 (6 bases). Trimming removed 5 bases from V and 6 bases from J, with 13 bases in between. Per germline, CDR1 SEHNR and CDR2 FQNEAQ (reference sequence). The CDR3 has 14 amino acids. CDR3 sequence (DNA): TGTGCCAGCAGCCCAACAGGGTTTTCCGGGGAGCTGTTTTTT. Its translation is CASSPTGFSGELFF.

The rearrangement links TRBV19 to TRBJ1-5, with a possible D match to TRBD1 (5 bases). This CDR3 region has 14 residues. Trimming left V 5 bases short and J 0 bases short, with 8 bases between. Per the germline V gene, CDR1 is LNHDA and CDR2 is SQIVND (reference sequence). The CDR3 sequence is CASSEGHSNQPQHF. Here the CDR3 DNA reads TGTGCCAGTAGTGAAGGACATAGCAATCAGCCCCAGCATTTT. The full variable domain, with the rest looked up from reference TRBV19 and TRBJ1-5, is DGGITQSPKYLFRKEGQNVTLSCEQNLNHDAMYWYRQDPGQGLRLIYYSQIVNDFQKGDIAEGYSVSREKKESFPLTVTSAQKNPTAFYLCASSEGHSNQPQHFGDGTRLSIL.

This clone has only a few counts. The gene calls are TRBV19 and TRBJ2-4; D perhaps matches TRBD2 (6 bases). CDR3 length: 16 amino acids. Deletions cut 2 bases from V and 0 bases from J, with 11 bases between. CDR1 LNHDA and CDR2 SQIVND come from the germline V gene (reference sequence). CDR3 residues: CASSIMSGGAKNIQYF. The CDR3 bases are TGTGCCAGTAGTATAATGTCCGGGGGAGCCAAAAACATTCAGTACTTC.

This clone was seen only a few times. The CDR3 here is CASSQLGGNQPQHF. As DNA, the CDR3 is TGCGCCAGCAGCCAACTAGGGGGCAATCAGCCCCAGCATTTT. This chain links TRBV4-1 with TRBJ1-5; D is possibly TRBD1 (5 bases). V lost 2 bases, J lost 2 bases, and 7 bases lay in between. The CDR3 length is 14 residues. Germline V lookup: CDR1 MGHRA, CDR2 YSYEKL.

J is TRBJ1-3 and V is TRBV30, with D perhaps TRBD1 (5 bases). Trimming removed 3 bases from V and 0 bases from J, with 15 bases in between. Germline CDR1 reads GTSNPN; CDR2 reads SVGIG (reference sequence). The CDR3 consists of 16 residues. The chain's CDR3 is CAWSRHRGGSGNTIYF. In DNA form, the CDR3 reads TGTGCCTGGAGCCGTCACCGCGGGGGCTCTGGAAACACCATATATTTT. The whole variable domain, remainder taken from reference TRBV30 and TRBJ1-3, is SQTIHQWPATLVQPVGSPLSLECTVEGTSNPNLYWYRQAAGRGLQLLFYSVGIGQISSEVPQNLSASRPQDRQFILSSKKLLLSDSGFYLCAWSRHRGGSGNTIYFGEGSWLTVV.

This sequence joins TRBV6-5 and TRBJ2-7; the D gene is possibly TRBD2 (6 bases). V was clipped by 4 bases and J by 0 bases, with 16 bases between them. The V gene's germline CDR1 is MNHEY and CDR2 SVGAGI. The CDR3 consists of 16 residues. As DNA, the CDR3 is TGTGCCAGCAGTTCGGGACTCCCCCCGAGCTCCTACGAGCAGTACTTC. Encoded protein: CASSSGLPPSSYEQYF.

This clone was seen a few times. V and J are TRBV6-6 and TRBJ2-7, with TRBD2 matching 7 bases. Trimming at V came to 4 bases and at J to 0 bases, leaving 6 bases not matched to a gene. This CDR3 has 15 amino acids. Germline V CDR1 and CDR2: MNHNY, SVGAGI (reference sequence). CDR3 region: CASSWEGTGSYEQYF. For the CDR3, the DNA is TGTGCCAGCAGTTGGGAGGGCACCGGCTCCTACGAGCAGTACTTC.

This clone was picked up a small number of times. This chain uses TRBV9 with TRBJ1-5; D might be TRBD1 (5 bases). CDR1 is SGDLS, CDR2 YYNGEE, per germline. Deletions cut 4 bases from V and 9 bases from J, with 14 bases between. CDR3 size: 13 residues. The CDR3 is CASSPSGARPQHF. The DNA for the CDR3 is TGTGCCAGCAGCCCCAGCGGGGCACGGCCCCAGCATTTT.

As to this clone: An end of the junction does not agree with germline; a read error may underlie this. CDR3: CASSLGQDNEQLF. The DNA of the CDR3 is TGTGCCAGTAGTTTGGGACAGGACAATGAGCAGCTCTTC. This chain uses TRBV19 with TRBJ2-1; TRBD1 agrees at 8 bases. The germline V gene has CDR1 LNHDA and CDR2 SQIVND (reference sequence). There are 13 residues in the CDR3.

J is TRBJ2-1 and V is TRBV5-4; 9 nucleotides align to TRBD2. Germline values: CDR1 SGHNT, CDR2 YYREEE (reference sequence). The CDR3 is made up of 16 amino acids. V dropped 4 bases and J dropped 4; count of bases not matched to a gene: 9. The CDR3 protein is CASSPSGTPYYNEQFF. For the CDR3, the DNA is TGTGCCAGCAGCCCTAGCGGGACCCCCTATTACAATGAGCAGTTCTTC.